The 11 T cell receptor beta chains given below trace back to one sample, sequenced in a study of blood T cells in healthy people across ages. Combining a sample-barcoded 5' primer with a J-beta primer mix, a second PCR ran for about 7 to 11 cycles. TCRdb re-called the 5' RACE reads with MiXCR, one entry per CDR3 protein. Among 700,000 or so distinct CDR3 sequences listed, about a fifth were seen once. The specimen was blood. These receptors all come from an older man in good health.

V usage is TRBV29-1 and J usage is TRBJ2-2; either TRBD1 or TRBD2 may supply D (5 bases each). The V gene's germline CDR1 is SQVTM and CDR2 ANQGSEA. V shed 6 bases and J shed 7 bases, with 9 bases lying between them. This CDR3 has 11 residues. The CDR3 spells CSVVGDGELFF. As DNA, the CDR3 is TGCAGCGTCGTGGGGGACGGGGAGCTGTTTTTT.

With respect to this clonotype: A junction boundary mismatches the germline segment, possibly from a read error. The chain employs TRBV27 and TRBJ2-1; the match to TRBD2 covers 12 bases. The CDR3 is 14 residues long. Germline-derived CDR1 and CDR2 are MNHEY and SMNVEV (reference sequence). The CDR3 spells CASSLRTSGANWYF. The CDR3 DNA sequence: TGTGCCAGCAGTTTAAGGACTAGCGGGGCCAATTGGTACTTC.

This clonotype has at least ten counts. This chain connects TRBV28 to TRBJ2-7; D remains ambiguous. The CDR3 length is 11 residues. Germline assignment: CDR1 MDHEN and CDR2 SYDVKM. Between the trimmed V and J ends, which lost 4 bases and 7 bases, there was a span of 8 bases. The CDR3, as DNA: TGTGCCAGCAGTTCCTCCCGGGAGCAGTACGTC. This encodes CASSSSREQYV.

This clonotype has a handful of counts. The V gene is TRBV21-1, the J gene TRBJ1-2; the table assigns TRBD1, which was not confirmed against the DNA. TRBV21-1 is a pseudogene segment. The CDR3 has 18 residues. The DNA of the CDR3 is TGTGCCAGCAGTAACCCCGGGAGGCAGGGGAATGAGGACTATGGCTACACCTTC. Its translation is CASSNPGRQGNEDYGYTF.

The V and J genes are TRBV29-1 and TRBJ2-7; D is undetermined. This CDR3 is 12 amino acids long. Trimming cost V 1 base and J 4 bases, with 8 bases left between them. Germline V gives CDR1 SQVTM, CDR2 ANQGSEA. The CDR3 spells CSVEGGDYEQYF. CDR3 DNA sequence: TGCAGCGTTGAAGGTGGTGATTACGAGCAGTACTTC.

Only a few counts were recorded for this clonotype. V gene TRBV12-3 or TRBV12-4 combines with J gene TRBJ1-2; D not resolved. CDR3 length equals 11 residues. Trimming left V 5 bases short and J 3 bases short, with 4 bases between. CDR3 DNA sequence: TGTGCCAGCAGTAACTACTATGGCTACACCTTC. Its protein is CASSNYYGYTF.

This clonotype was seen a handful of times. This sequence joins TRBV15 and TRBJ2-5, with D uncertain. The J call is in doubt because the DNA end fits TRBJ2-1 better. Per the germline V gene, CDR1 is LNHNV and CDR2 is YYDKDF (reference sequence). The length of the CDR3 is 13 residues. The DNA for the CDR3 is TGTGCCACCAGCAGAGATTTCGCTTCTGAGCAGTTCTTC. It is translated as CATSRDFASEQFF.

The chain is built from TRBV6-5 and TRBJ2-1; 14 bases are shared with TRBD2. Germline assignment: CDR1 MNHEY and CDR2 SVGAGI. The CDR3 has 18 residues. V was clipped by 4 bases and J by 5 bases; unmatched bases: 10. The DNA of the CDR3 is TGTGCCAGCAGTTCGAGGACTAGCGGGAGGACTCCCCACAATGAGCAGTTCTTC. Amino acid sequence: CASSSRTSGRTPHNEQFF.

The chain employs TRBV19 and TRBJ2-4, with 9 bases aligning to TRBD1. The CDR3 consists of 14 residues. Germline V lookup: CDR1 LNHDA, CDR2 SQIVND (reference sequence). V gave up 3 bases and J gave up 6 bases; unmatched junction bases: 3. DNA of the CDR3: TGTGCCAGTAGTATTCGACAGGGGGGAAACATTCAGTACTTC. This translates into CASSIRQGGNIQYF.

V usage is TRBV9 and J usage is TRBJ1-2; TRBD1 might be the D (6 bases). The CDR3 is 16 amino acids. V gave up 0 bases and J gave up 8 bases, with 20 bases separating them. Germline V gives CDR1 SGDLS, CDR2 YYNGEE. CDR3 nucleotide sequence: TGTGCCAGCAGCGTAGCAACCTTCTCGGCTGGGGGCGGCTACACCTTC. It translates to CASSVATFSAGGGYTF.

This clonotype was counted a few times. The V and J genes are TRBV6-5 and TRBJ2-5; D remains ambiguous. The J call may be in error: the DNA end matches TRBJ2-1 better. Germline lookup yields CDR1 MNHEY and CDR2 SVGAGI. This CDR3 contains 12 residues. The CDR3 loop is CASSTRIDEQFF. As DNA, the CDR3 is TGTGCCAGTTCGACGCGGATCGATGAGCAGTTCTTC.